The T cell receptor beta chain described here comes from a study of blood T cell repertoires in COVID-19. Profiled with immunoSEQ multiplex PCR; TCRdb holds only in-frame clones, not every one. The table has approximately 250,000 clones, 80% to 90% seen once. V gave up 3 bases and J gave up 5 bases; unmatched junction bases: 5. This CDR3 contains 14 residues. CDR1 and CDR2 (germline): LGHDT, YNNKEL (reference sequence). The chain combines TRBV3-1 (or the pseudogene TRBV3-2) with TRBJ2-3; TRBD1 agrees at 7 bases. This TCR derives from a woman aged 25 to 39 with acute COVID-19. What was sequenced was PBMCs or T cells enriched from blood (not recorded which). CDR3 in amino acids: CASSQTQGRDTQYF. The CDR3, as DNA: TGTGCCAGCAGCCAGACACAGGGGCGAGATACGCAGTATTTT.